This TCR beta chain was captured by sequencing in a study of blood T cell repertoires in COVID-19. Study summary: Sites in the United States, Italy and Spain provided acute and convalescent COVID-19 samples. PBMCs, B-cell-depleted T cells, or T cells provided the cDNA or gDNA that made up the material.

As processed by the authors: Amplification of reference gene primers was used by the study to estimate nucleated cell counts. The assay was immunoSEQ multiplex PCR, and TCRdb's table has in-frame clones only and misses some. The V and J calls and clone size were taken over from that table, and D and trimming were inferred from the DNA. Among some 170,000 clones, roughly 80% were seen once, and the ten largest hold around 2.7%. The CDR3 loop spans 15 amino acids. The germline gives CDR1 SGHTA, CDR2 FQGTGA. V lost 5 bases, J lost 2 bases, and 7 bases stayed unmatched. This chain links TRBV7-3 with TRBJ1-2; TRBD1 matches 8 bases. The sequenced sample consisted of peripheral blood. This TCR came from a man in his sixties or seventies with acute or convalescent COVID-19. The CDR3 coding sequence is TGTGCCAGCAGCCCGATGACAGGGGCCAACTATGGCTACACCTTC. Translation: CASSPMTGANYGYTF.